The 27 T cell receptor beta chains below all came from one sample that was sequenced in a study of cytomegalovirus exposure and HLA in healthy donors. Both 60 Vbeta primers and 13 Jbeta primers went into the PCR. Repertoires were generated with immunoSEQ multiplex PCR, while TCRdb's copy carries only in-frame clones and drops some. Of 110,000 to 150,000 clones detected, 75% to 80% appear once; the ten largest clones hold about 1.8%. The sequenced sample was PBMCs. Source of these receptors: a woman in her 30s in good health and CMV-seronegative.

The rearrangement joins TRBV2 to TRBJ1-4; 9 bases match TRBD1. The CDR3 consists of 13 residues. The V gene end was trimmed by 8 bases and the J gene end by 7 bases; junction bases not matched to a gene: 5. The V gene's germline CDR1 is SNHLY and CDR2 FYNNEI. The CDR3 sequence is CASARDRVEKLFF. CDR3 DNA sequence: TGTGCCAGCGCTCGGGACAGGGTTGAAAAACTGTTTTTT.

This chain links TRBV6-1 with TRBJ1-2, with D perhaps TRBD1 (5 bases). V was trimmed by 3 bases and J by 5 bases, leaving 16 bases between them. The CDR3 length is 15 residues. Germline V gene sequence: CDR1 MNHNS, CDR2 SASEGT. The CDR3: CASSDPGLSSYGYTF. CDR3 DNA: TGTGCCAGCAGTGACCCAGGGCTTTCGTCGTATGGCTACACCTTC.

This clone was seen more than once but under ten times. V usage is TRBV6-1 and J usage is TRBJ1-6, with TRBD1 identical over 8 bases. Germline V gives CDR1 MNHNS, CDR2 SASEGT. With V trimmed by 1 base and J by 7 bases, 6 bases remained unmatched. The CDR3 runs 16 residues. The CDR3 reads CASSEGRGLRNSPLHF. The CDR3 nucleotides read TGTGCCAGCAGTGAAGGCAGGGGGCTACGGAATTCACCCCTCCACTTT.

This clone occurred once. This chain connects TRBV5-5 to TRBJ1-1, with 8 bases aligning to TRBD1. Germline V gene data show CDR1 as SGHKS and CDR2 as YYEKEE (reference sequence). The CDR3 consists of 14 residues. J gave up 4 bases and V 4 bases, and 6 bases lay outside the gene matches. CDR3 nucleotide sequence: TGTGCCAGCAGCCTGGACAGGGTCCTCACTGAAGCTTTCTTT. Protein product: CASSLDRVLTEAFF.

This chain connects TRBV6-5 to TRBJ2-5, with D perhaps TRBD2 (7 bases). This CDR3 contains 16 residues. The V end lost 1 base, the J end lost 9 bases, and 21 bases lay between the germline ends. Germline V gene lookup returns CDR1 MNHEY and CDR2 SVGAGI. This CDR3 reads CASSYFLAGAREAQYF. CDR3 DNA sequence: TGTGCCAGCAGTTACTTCCTGGCGGGGGCTAGGGAGGCCCAGTACTTC.

For the CDR3, the DNA is TGTGCCAGCAGGGGGGGGATGGGGTCTGGAAACACCATATATTTT. Amino acid sequence: CASRGGMGSGNTIYF. The V and J genes are TRBV25-1 and TRBJ1-3; a possible D gene is TRBD1 (5 bases). This CDR3 is built from 15 residues. The V gene lost 6 bases and the J gene lost 1 base, with 13 bases spanning the gap. The V gene's germline CDR1 is MGHDK and CDR2 SYGVNS.

The chain combines TRBV4-1 with TRBJ1-1; D unclear. V lost 0 bases and J 5 bases, leaving 22 bases between the germline ends. From germline, CDR1 is MGHRA and CDR2 YSYEKL. The CDR3 runs to 18 residues. Here the CDR3 DNA reads TGCGCCAGCAGCCAAGATCCCGGGGTCATACAACTCGCGACTGAAGCTTTCTTT. Translating it yields CASSQDPGVIQLATEAFF.

This clone was seen only once. V gene TRBV27 combines with J gene TRBJ1-1; no definite D call. The CDR3 runs 15 residues. V lost 6 bases, J lost 1 base, and 15 bases lay in between. In germline, CDR1 is MNHEY, CDR2 SMNVEV (reference sequence). The CDR3 region has the DNA TGTGCCAGCAGCCTCTCGATACTCCCGAACACTGAAGCTTTCTTT. Protein product: CASSLSILPNTEAFF.

This clone showed up just a few times. The V and J genes are TRBV29-1 and TRBJ2-1; 7 bases agree with TRBD1. Trimming at V came to 4 bases and at J to 1 base, leaving 7 bases not matched to a gene. The CDR3 contains 15 residues. From germline, CDR1 is SQVTM and CDR2 ANQGSEA. The CDR3 is CSVGMTGSSYNEQFF. In DNA, the CDR3 is TGCAGCGTTGGGATGACAGGGTCTTCCTACAATGAGCAGTTCTTC.

The gene calls are TRBV5-1 and TRBJ1-4, with no clear D. V was shortened by 4 bases and J by 2 bases, with 15 bases between the two germline ends. Per germline, CDR1 SGHRS and CDR2 YFSETQ. The CDR3 spans 16 residues. The CDR3: CASSKGGLATNEKLFF. As DNA, the CDR3 is TGCGCCAGCAGCAAGGGAGGACTCGCTACTAATGAAAAACTGTTTTTT.

The V gene is TRBV19, the J gene TRBJ1-6; 10 bases align to TRBD1. There are 16 residues in the CDR3. The V and J ends lost 3 bases and 9 bases, in that order; junction bases with no gene match: 8. CDR1 and CDR2 from the germline V gene are LNHDA and SQIVND (reference sequence). The CDR3 protein is CASSIPPGTGVSPLHF. The CDR3 bases are TGTGCCAGTAGTATCCCCCCCGGGACAGGGGTTTCACCCCTCCACTTT.

This clone occurred many times. V usage is TRBV27 and J usage is TRBJ1-1; D is possibly TRBD1 (5 bases). The CDR3 consists of 15 residues. Trimming cost V 2 bases and J 5 bases, with 15 bases left between them. Germline CDR1 is MNHEY and CDR2 is SMNVEV (reference sequence). The CDR3 bases are TGTGCCAGCAGTTTAAGGGGCAGGATGGGGACTGAAGCTTTCTTT. Its protein is CASSLRGRMGTEAFF.

This clone showed up just a few times. The CDR3 coding sequence is TGTGCCACCAGGGGGCAGGGAAACACTGAAGCTTTCTTT. Its translation is CATRGQGNTEAFF. The genes are TRBV5-4 and TRBJ1-1, with 8 bases that match TRBD1. Trimming took 9 bases from V and 2 from J; bases not matched to a gene: 6. The CDR3 has 13 residues. Germline V gene lookup returns CDR1 SGHNT and CDR2 YYREEE (reference sequence).

V and J are TRBV9 and TRBJ2-7; D perhaps matches TRBD2 (7 bases). Germline loops: CDR1 SGDLS, CDR2 YYNGEE. This CDR3 is 14 amino acids long. The V end lost 4 bases, the J end lost 4 bases, and 15 bases lay between the germline ends. CDR3 loop: CASSLGGGPYEQYF. The CDR3 nucleotides read TGTGCCAGCAGCCTTGGGGGGGGGCCTTACGAGCAGTACTTC.

V gene TRBV6-1 combines with J gene TRBJ1-6; 7 positions agree with TRBD1. V shed 0 bases and J 7 bases; nucleotides not matched to a gene: 3. The CDR3 extends over 15 amino acids. Looked up from germline, CDR1 is MNHNS and CDR2 is SASEGT. CDR3 protein: CASSEASGGNSPLHF. The CDR3 DNA sequence: TGTGCCAGCAGTGAAGCGTCAGGGGGGAATTCACCCCTCCACTTT.

A single count supports this clone. V usage is TRBV7-2 and J usage is TRBJ2-3, with TRBD2 as a possible D gene (5 bases). Looked up from germline, CDR1 is SGHTA and CDR2 is FQGNSA. This CDR3 is 14 amino acids long. Trimming took off 0 bases at V and 3 bases at J, with 7 bases between the two ends. CDR3 DNA sequence: TGTGCCAGCAGCTTAGCGGGGAGAACAGATACGCAGTATTTT. Translated, it gives CASSLAGRTDTQYF.

A few counts support this clone. V is TRBV6-1 and J is TRBJ1-6, with D possibly being TRBD1 (5 bases). Germline-derived CDR1 and CDR2 are MNHNS and SASEGT. V was trimmed by 1 base and J by 9 bases, leaving 13 bases between them. The CDR3 totals 15 residues. CDR3 amino acids: CASSEGGGESSPLHF. DNA of the CDR3: TGTGCCAGCAGTGAAGGGGGAGGGGAGAGTTCACCCCTCCACTTT.

The chain employs TRBV4-1 and TRBJ1-6; D not certain. There are 21 residues in the CDR3. V lost 2 bases to trimming and J lost 1 base, with 24 bases between them. The V gene's germline CDR1 is MGHRA and CDR2 YSYEKL. The CDR3 region has the DNA TGCGCCAGCAGCCAACTTCCACGGGAGTTATTGCCAACTTCCTATAATTCACCCCTCCACTTT. Protein product: CASSQLPRELLPTSYNSPLHF.

V usage is TRBV11-2 and J usage is TRBJ2-2, with D perhaps matching TRBD2 (8 bases). V was pared by 0 bases and J by 0 bases, with 17 bases between. This CDR3 region has 19 residues. Germline V gene sequence: CDR1 SGHAT, CDR2 FQNNGV. Written as DNA, the CDR3 is TGTGCCAGCAGCTTAGACCCCGGGAGGGGGCGTCCGAACACCGGGGAGCTGTTTTTT. Its protein is CASSLDPGRGRPNTGELFF.

In DNA form, the CDR3 reads TGTGCCATCAGTGAGTCTACAGTAGGAACGCATGGCTACACCTTC. This translates into CAISESTVGTHGYTF. This chain uses TRBV10-3 with TRBJ1-2; D remains ambiguous. Deletions cut 0 bases from V and 6 bases from J, with 14 bases between. Germline assignment: CDR1 ENHRY and CDR2 SYGVKD. The CDR3 loop spans 15 amino acids.

This chain joins TRBV5-8 and TRBJ1-1, with a possible D match to TRBD1 (5 bases). This CDR3 is built from 15 residues. Trimming pared 1 base from V and 0 bases from J, leaving 10 bases between. Germline lookup yields CDR1 SGHTS and CDR2 YDEGEE. In DNA, the CDR3 is TGTGCCAGCAGCTTGCTTCAGGGTTTGAACACTGAAGCTTTCTTT. This encodes CASSLLQGLNTEAFF.

The CDR3 nucleotides are TGTGCCAGCAGCTTTAGCAACATACCCGATGGCTACACCTTC. This encodes CASSFSNIPDGYTF. The chain joins TRBV5-6 to TRBJ1-2; D gene uncertain. The germline V and J ends were trimmed by 2 bases and 6 bases, with 14 bases remaining between them. This CDR3 contains 14 residues. The germline CDR1 and CDR2 sequences are SGHDT and YYEEEE.

The V and J genes are TRBV27 and TRBJ1-6; the D is unclear. Germline loops: CDR1 MNHEY, CDR2 SMNVEV (reference sequence). V lost 6 bases and J lost 2, with 8 bases in between. The CDR3 is made up of 14 amino acids. The CDR3 nucleotides read TGTGCCAGCAGAGAACTCGCCTATAATTCACCCCTCCACTTT. Encoded protein: CASRELAYNSPLHF.

This chain joins TRBV7-9 and TRBJ1-4; TRBD1 agrees at 9 bases. The CDR3 loop spans 15 amino acids. V was clipped by 6 bases and J by 7 bases; unmatched bases: 9. The germline gives CDR1 SEHNR, CDR2 FQNEAQ (reference sequence). The CDR3 loop is CASRGPGQGPEKLFF. The CDR3 DNA reads TGTGCCAGCAGGGGACCGGGACAGGGTCCTGAAAAACTGTTTTTT.

The J gene is TRBJ2-2, the V gene TRBV5-1; TRBD1 agrees at 10 bases. Germline V gene lookup returns CDR1 SGHRS and CDR2 YFSETQ. This CDR3 has 14 amino acids. Trimming cost V 5 bases and J 4 bases; bases outside gene matches: 2. The CDR3 protein is CASSRDRGTGELFF. The CDR3 DNA is TGCGCCAGCAGTCGGGACAGGGGCACCGGGGAGCTGTTTTTT.

This chain links TRBV19 with TRBJ1-3, with a possible D match to TRBD1 (6 bases). Trimming pared 9 bases from V and 6 bases from J, leaving 24 bases between. Germline V lookup: CDR1 LNHDA, CDR2 SQIVND (reference sequence). The CDR3 spans 16 residues. CDR3 in amino acids: CASRDKGRSHLNTIYF. The CDR3, as DNA: TGTGCCAGCAGGGACAAGGGCAGGTCCCATCTAAACACCATATATTTT. Filled out from reference TRBV19 and TRBJ1-3, the complete variable domain reads DGGITQSPKYLFRKEGQNVTLSCEQNLNHDAMYWYRQDPGQGLRLIYYSQIVNDFQKGDIAEGYSVSREKKESFPLTVTSAQKNPTAFYLCASRDKGRSHLNTIYFGEGSWLTVV.

The V gene is TRBV30, the J gene TRBJ2-7, with D perhaps matching TRBD1 (5 bases). The CDR3 loop spans 12 amino acids. Germline V gives CDR1 GTSNPN, CDR2 SVGIG (reference sequence). V was pared by 4 bases and J by 0 bases, with 7 bases between. This CDR3 reads CAWKTGSYEQYF. CDR3 sequence (DNA): TGTGCCTGGAAAACAGGCTCCTACGAGCAGTACTTC.